This TCR beta chain appears in the sequencing data of a study of cytomegalovirus exposure and HLA in healthy donors. V lost 4 bases, J lost 0 bases, and 15 bases lay in between. Germline CDR1 is SGHRS and CDR2 is YFSETQ. The CDR3 contains 16 residues. Primers for the PCR totalled 60 Vbeta and 13 Jbeta. Repertoires were generated with immunoSEQ multiplex PCR, while TCRdb's copy carries only in-frame clones and drops some. The data show 100,000 to 150,000 clones, about 74% seen once. The rearrangement joins TRBV5-1 to TRBJ2-3; perhaps TRBD2 as D (6 bases). The sequencing input was PBMCs. The receptor was isolated from a woman between 40 and 50 years old in good health and CMV-seropositive. This CDR3 is CASSPPQEGSTDTQYF. Here the CDR3 DNA reads TGCGCCAGCAGCCCACCTCAGGAGGGTAGCACAGATACGCAGTATTTT.